These T cell receptor beta chains were read from a single sample in a study of CD8+CD57+ T cells in acquired aplastic anemia. TCRdb reprocessed the reads with MiXCR, giving one entry per CDR3 protein. The sample includes 150,000 to 200,000 distinct CDR3 sequences, around 60% of them seen just once. What was sequenced was sorted CD4+, CD8+, or CD8+CD57+ T cells (not recorded which) from PBMCs. These receptors were collected from a human donor in good health. CDR3s include the opening cysteine and the closing phenylalanine or tryptophan. The D gene is left open where the match is weak. The size field is filled for only some rows; it gives once, few, many or a size class.

v_gene: TRBV6-5
d_gene: -
abundance: -
j_gene: TRBJ2-5
CDR3aa: CASSSANQETQYF
CDR3nt: TGTGCCAGCAGTTCGGCCAACCAAGAGACCCAGTACTTC

v_gene: TRBV6-1
d_gene: TRBD1
abundance: -
j_gene: TRBJ1-5
CDR3aa: CASSQGASNQPQHF
CDR3nt: TGTGCCAGCAGTCAGGGGGCGAGCAATCAGCCCCAGCATTTT

v_gene: TRBV9
d_gene: -
abundance: -
j_gene: TRBJ2-1
CDR3aa: CASSHGLPYNEQFF
CDR3nt: TGTGCCAGCAGCCACGGACTACCTTACAATGAGCAGTTCTTC

v_gene: TRBV15
d_gene: -
abundance: -
j_gene: TRBJ1-5
CDR3aa: CATSRPNPGQSNQPQHF
CDR3nt: TGTGCCACCAGCAGACCCAATCCCGGACAGAGCAATCAGCCCCAGCATTTT

v_gene: TRBV9
d_gene: -
abundance: -
j_gene: TRBJ2-1
CDR3aa: CASSVADGVSYNEQFF
CDR3nt: TGTGCCAGCAGCGTAGCCGACGGGGTTTCCTACAATGAGCAGTTCTTC

v_gene: TRBV29-1
d_gene: -
abundance: -
j_gene: TRBJ2-3
CDR3aa: CSVEGGSRTSTDTQYF
CDR3nt: TGCAGCGTTGAAGGAGGCAGCCGAACTAGCACAGATACGCAGTATTTT

v_gene: TRBV5-1
d_gene: TRBD1
abundance: -
j_gene: TRBJ2-1
CDR3aa: CASSLRQGRLVNEQFF
CDR3nt: TGCGCCAGCAGCCTGAGACAGGGACGTTTGGTCAATGAGCAGTTCTTC

v_gene: TRBV7-8
d_gene: TRBD2
abundance: -
j_gene: TRBJ2-1
CDR3aa: CASCEREGRYNEQFF
CDR3nt: TGTGCCAGCTGTGAACGGGAGGGCCGCTACAATGAGCAGTTCTTC

v_gene: TRBV24-1
d_gene: TRBD1
abundance: -
j_gene: TRBJ1-5
CDR3aa: CASRQGLGAQHF
CDR3nt: TGTGCCAGCAGACAGGGGCTTGGGGCCCAGCATTTT

v_gene: TRBV7-2
d_gene: -
abundance: -
j_gene: TRBJ2-7
CDR3aa: CASSLGQQTYEQYF
CDR3nt: TGTGCCAGCAGCTTAGGGCAGCAGACTTACGAGCAGTACTTC

v_gene: TRBV20-1
d_gene: -
abundance: -
j_gene: TRBJ1-5
CDR3aa: CSARVGIGNQPQHF
CDR3nt: TGCAGTGCTAGAGTAGGGATCGGCAATCAGCCCCAGCATTTT

v_gene: TRBV24-1
d_gene: -
abundance: -
j_gene: TRBJ2-1
CDR3aa: CATSDKLNNEQFF
CDR3nt: TGTGCCACCAGTGATAAACTTAACAATGAGCAGTTCTTC

v_gene: TRBV4-1
d_gene: -
abundance: many
j_gene: TRBJ1-5
CDR3aa: CASSQDRGGYQPQHF
CDR3nt: TGCGCCAGCAGCCAAGATAGGGGGGGGTATCAGCCCCAGCATTTT

v_gene: TRBV7-6
d_gene: -
abundance: -
j_gene: TRBJ2-1
CDR3aa: CASSSGSFVEQFF
CDR3nt: TGTGCCAGCAGCTCTGGGTCCTTCGTTGAGCAGTTCTTC

v_gene: TRBV20-1
d_gene: TRBD2
abundance: -
j_gene: TRBJ2-7
CDR3aa: CSARTSEPYEQYF
CDR3nt: TGCAGTGCCAGGACTAGCGAACCCTACGAGCAGTACTTC

v_gene: TRBV7-3
d_gene: -
abundance: -
j_gene: TRBJ2-1
CDR3aa: CASSGDNEEEQFF
CDR3nt: TGTGCCAGCAGCGGGGATAACGAAGAAGAGCAGTTCTTC

v_gene: TRBV2
d_gene: -
abundance: once
j_gene: TRBJ1-6
CDR3aa: CASSERQTNSPLHF
CDR3nt: TGTGCCAGCAGTGAAAGGCAGACCAATTCACCCCTCCACTTT

v_gene: TRBV19
d_gene: TRBD2
abundance: -
j_gene: TRBJ2-1
CDR3aa: CASSMRAGAATNEQFF
CDR3nt: TGTGCCAGTAGCATGAGAGCGGGAGCCGCCACAAATGAGCAGTTCTTC

v_gene: TRBV9
d_gene: -
abundance: -
j_gene: TRBJ2-5
CDR3aa: CASSGSNTEAFFGQETQYF
CDR3nt: -

v_gene: TRBV29-1
d_gene: -
abundance: -
j_gene: TRBJ1-2
CDR3aa: CSVEDASVYGYTF
CDR3nt: TGCAGCGTTGAAGATGCAAGTGTCTATGGCTACACCTTC

v_gene: TRBV9
d_gene: -
abundance: -
j_gene: TRBJ2-5
CDR3aa: CASSVGMTQYF
CDR3nt: TGTGCCAGCAGCGTAGGCATGACCCAGTACTTC

v_gene: TRBV9
d_gene: TRBD2
abundance: -
j_gene: TRBJ2-5
CDR3aa: CASSVTPSGGQETQYF
CDR3nt: TGTGCCAGCAGCGTAACGCCTAGCGGTGGCCAAGAGACCCAGTACTTC

v_gene: TRBV27
d_gene: -
abundance: -
j_gene: TRBJ1-6
CDR3aa: CASSLLQGRYSPLHF
CDR3nt: TGTGCCAGCAGTTTATTACAGGGAAGGTATTCACCCCTCCACTTT

v_gene: TRBV2
d_gene: TRBD1
abundance: once
j_gene: TRBJ1-2
CDR3aa: CASRLGTGTGYTF
CDR3nt: TGTGCCAGCCGCCTCGGGACAGGGACCGGCTACACCTTC

v_gene: TRBV20-1
d_gene: TRBD2
abundance: -
j_gene: TRBJ2-2
CDR3aa: CSARPSGNTGEPFF
CDR3nt: TGCAGTGCAAGGCCTAGCGGGAACACCGGGGAGCCGTTTTTT

v_gene: TRBV29-1
d_gene: -
abundance: -
j_gene: TRBJ2-3
CDR3aa: CSVEGGTPPPATQYF
CDR3nt: TGCAGCGTTGAAGGAGGGACTCCCCCCCCGGCTACGCAGTATTTT

v_gene: TRBV25-1
d_gene: TRBD1
abundance: -
j_gene: TRBJ1-2
CDR3aa: CAETRTGADYGYTF
CDR3nt: TGTGCCGAAACCCGAACAGGGGCTGATTATGGCTACACCTTC

v_gene: TRBV5-1
d_gene: -
abundance: -
j_gene: TRBJ2-3
CDR3aa: CASSDGAFTDTQYF
CDR3nt: TGCGCCAGCAGTGATGGCGCTTTCACAGATACGCAGTATTTT

v_gene: TRBV5-1
d_gene: -
abundance: few
j_gene: TRBJ2-5
CDR3aa: CASSLGTTTQETQYF
CDR3nt: TGCGCCAGCAGCTTGGGGACTACCACCCAAGAGACCCAGTACTTC

v_gene: TRBV7-2
d_gene: -
abundance: few
j_gene: TRBJ2-3
CDR3aa: CASSLYGVKYF
CDR3nt: TGTGCCAGCAGCTTATATGGGGTGAAGTATTTT

v_gene: TRBV20-1
d_gene: TRBD2
abundance: -
j_gene: TRBJ2-3
CDR3aa: CSARPFERGPVTDTQYF
CDR3nt: TGCAGTGCTAGACCTTTTGAGCGGGGACCCGTCACAGATACGCAGTATTTT